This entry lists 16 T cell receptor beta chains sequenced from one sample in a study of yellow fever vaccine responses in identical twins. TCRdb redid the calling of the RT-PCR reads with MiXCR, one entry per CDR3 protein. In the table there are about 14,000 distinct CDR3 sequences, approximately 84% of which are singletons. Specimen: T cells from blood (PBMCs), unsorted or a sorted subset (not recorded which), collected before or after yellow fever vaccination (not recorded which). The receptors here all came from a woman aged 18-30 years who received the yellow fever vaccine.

The DNA of the CDR3 is TGCGCCAGCGCGGAGGGGCTAAGCACAGATACGCAGTATTTT. This encodes CASAEGLSTDTQYF. This sequence joins TRBV5-1 and TRBJ2-3; D may be TRBD2 (6 bases). V shed 7 bases and J shed 0 bases, with 12 bases lying between them. The germline CDR1 and CDR2 sequences are SGHRS and YFSETQ. CDR3 size: 14 residues.

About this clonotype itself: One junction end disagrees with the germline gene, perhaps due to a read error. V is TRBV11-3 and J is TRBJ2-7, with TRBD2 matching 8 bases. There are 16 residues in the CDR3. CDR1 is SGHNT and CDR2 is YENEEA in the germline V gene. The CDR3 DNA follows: TGTTCCAGCAGCTTCAAACTAGCGGCACACTCCTACGAGCAGTACTTC. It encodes CSSSFKLAAHSYEQYF.

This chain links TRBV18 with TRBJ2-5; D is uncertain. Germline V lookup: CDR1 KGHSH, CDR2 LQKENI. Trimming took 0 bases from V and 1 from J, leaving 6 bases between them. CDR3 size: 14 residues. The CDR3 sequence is CASSPPGTQETQYF. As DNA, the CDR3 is TGTGCCAGCTCACCACCGGGCACCCAAGAGACCCAGTACTTC.

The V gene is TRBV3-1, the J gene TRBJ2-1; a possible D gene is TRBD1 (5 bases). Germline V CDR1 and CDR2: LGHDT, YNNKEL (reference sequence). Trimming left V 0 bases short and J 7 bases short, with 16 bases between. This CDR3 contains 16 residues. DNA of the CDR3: TGTGCCAGCAGCCAAGACGTCCTGGGCAGGGTGAATGAGCAGTTCTTC. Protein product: CASSQDVLGRVNEQFF.

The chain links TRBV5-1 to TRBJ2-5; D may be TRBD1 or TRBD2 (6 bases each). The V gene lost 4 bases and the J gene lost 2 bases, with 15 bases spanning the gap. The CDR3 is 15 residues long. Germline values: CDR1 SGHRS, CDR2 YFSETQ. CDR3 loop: CASSTGDTRQETQYF. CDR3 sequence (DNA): TGCGCCAGCAGCACGGGGGACACCAGACAAGAGACCCAGTACTTC.

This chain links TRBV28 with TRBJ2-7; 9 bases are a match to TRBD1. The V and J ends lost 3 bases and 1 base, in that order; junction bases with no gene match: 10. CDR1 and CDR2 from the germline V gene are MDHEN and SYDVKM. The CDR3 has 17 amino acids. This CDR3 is CASSLGTGTGLSYEQYF. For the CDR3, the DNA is TGTGCCAGCAGTTTGGGAACCGGGACAGGGCTTTCCTACGAGCAGTACTTC.

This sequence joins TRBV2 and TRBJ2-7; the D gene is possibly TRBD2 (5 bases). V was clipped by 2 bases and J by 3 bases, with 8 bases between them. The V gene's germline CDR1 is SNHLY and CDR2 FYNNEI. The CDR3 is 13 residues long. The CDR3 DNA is TGTGCCAGCAGTGAACGAGGGAACTACGAGCAGTACTTC. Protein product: CASSERGNYEQYF.

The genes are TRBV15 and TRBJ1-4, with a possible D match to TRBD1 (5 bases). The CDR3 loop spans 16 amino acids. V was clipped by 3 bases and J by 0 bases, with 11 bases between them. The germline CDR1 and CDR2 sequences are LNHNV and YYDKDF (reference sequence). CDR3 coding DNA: TGTGCCACCAGCAGGGGGCCTGGGGCAACTAATGAAAAACTGTTTTTT. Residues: CATSRGPGATNEKLFF.

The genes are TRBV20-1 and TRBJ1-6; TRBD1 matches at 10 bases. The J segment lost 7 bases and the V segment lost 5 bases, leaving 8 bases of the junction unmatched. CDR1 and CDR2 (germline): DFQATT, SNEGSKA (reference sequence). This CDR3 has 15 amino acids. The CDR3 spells CSAYALGQGNSPLHF. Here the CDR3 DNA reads TGCAGTGCTTATGCCTTGGGACAGGGGAATTCACCCCTCCACTTT.

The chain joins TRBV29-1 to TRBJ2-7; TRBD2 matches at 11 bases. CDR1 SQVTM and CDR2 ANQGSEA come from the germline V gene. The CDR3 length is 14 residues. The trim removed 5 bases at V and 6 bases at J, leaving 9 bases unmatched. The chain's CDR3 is CSVRQTSGTAEQYF. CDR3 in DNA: TGCAGCGTTCGACAGACTAGCGGGACGGCCGAGCAGTACTTC.

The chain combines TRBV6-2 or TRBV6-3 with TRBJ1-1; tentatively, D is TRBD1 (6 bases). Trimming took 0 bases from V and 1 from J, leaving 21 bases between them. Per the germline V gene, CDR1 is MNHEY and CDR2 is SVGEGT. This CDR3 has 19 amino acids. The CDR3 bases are TGTGCCAGCAGTTACTCGTACTCACAGGGCCGTACTCGGAACACTGAAGCTTTCTTT. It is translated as CASSYSYSQGRTRNTEAFF.

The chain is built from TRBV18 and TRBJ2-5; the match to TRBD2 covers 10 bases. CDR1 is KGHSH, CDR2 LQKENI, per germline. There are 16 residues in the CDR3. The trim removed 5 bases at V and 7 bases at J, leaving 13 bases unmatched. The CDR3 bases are TGTGCCAGCTCAGTTTCCGGGACTAGCGCTCCGGGGACCCAGTACTTC. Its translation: CASSVSGTSAPGTQYF. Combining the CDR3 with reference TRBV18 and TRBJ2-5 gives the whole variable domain NAGVMQNPRHLVRRRGQEARLRCSPMKGHSHVYWYRQLPEEGLKFMVYLQKENIIDESGMPKERFSAEFPKEGPSILRIQQVVRGDSAAYFCASSVSGTSAPGTQYFGPGTRLLVL.

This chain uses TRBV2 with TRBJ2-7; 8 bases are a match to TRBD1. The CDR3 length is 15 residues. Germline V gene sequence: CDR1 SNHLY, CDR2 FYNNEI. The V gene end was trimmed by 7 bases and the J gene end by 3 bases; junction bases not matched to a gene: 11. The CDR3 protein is CASNPDRGLDYEQYF. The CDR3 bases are TGTGCCAGCAACCCCGACAGGGGACTTGACTACGAGCAGTACTTC.

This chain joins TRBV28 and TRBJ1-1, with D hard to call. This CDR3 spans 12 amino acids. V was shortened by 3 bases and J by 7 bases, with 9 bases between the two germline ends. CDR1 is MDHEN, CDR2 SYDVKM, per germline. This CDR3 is CASSFRQVEAFF. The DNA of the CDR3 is TGTGCCAGCAGTTTCAGGCAAGTTGAAGCTTTCTTT.

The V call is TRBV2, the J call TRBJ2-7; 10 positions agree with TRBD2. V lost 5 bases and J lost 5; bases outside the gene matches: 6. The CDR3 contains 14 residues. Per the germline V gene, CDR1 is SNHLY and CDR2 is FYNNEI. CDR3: CASSSLAGPNEQYF. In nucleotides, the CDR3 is TGTGCCAGCAGTTCACTAGCGGGACCTAACGAGCAGTACTTC.

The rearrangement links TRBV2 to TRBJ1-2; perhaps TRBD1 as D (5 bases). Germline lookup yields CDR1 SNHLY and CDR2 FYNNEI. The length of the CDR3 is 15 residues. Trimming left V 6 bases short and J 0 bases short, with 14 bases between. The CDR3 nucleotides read TGTGCCAGCAGCTTCGAGGGGTCTACTAACTATGGCTACACCTTC. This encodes CASSFEGSTNYGYTF.